The clone carrying this TCR beta chain was seen once. Its antigen is still unknown. V lost 5 bases and J lost 5, with 18 bases in between. CDR1 and CDR2 from the germline V gene are SEHNR and FQNEAQ (reference sequence). This CDR3 region has 15 residues. Assay: immunoSEQ multiplex PCR; the TCRdb copy retains only in-frame clones and omits some. The table lists hundreds of thousands of clones, 86% of them singletons. This sample was taken from a study of cytomegalovirus exposure and HLA in healthy donors. Study-wide points: Rare sequences made up most TCRs, while some public TCRs were found in many donors.

The chain employs TRBV7-9 and TRBJ1-2, with TRBD1 as a possible D gene (6 bases). Sequences were obtained from PBMCs. This receptor was identified in a woman aged 18 to 35 in good health and CMV-seronegative. CDR3 amino acids: CASSPNKGDPYGYTF. The CDR3 nucleotides are TGTGCCAGCAGCCCGAACAAGGGGGACCCTTATGGCTACACCTTC.